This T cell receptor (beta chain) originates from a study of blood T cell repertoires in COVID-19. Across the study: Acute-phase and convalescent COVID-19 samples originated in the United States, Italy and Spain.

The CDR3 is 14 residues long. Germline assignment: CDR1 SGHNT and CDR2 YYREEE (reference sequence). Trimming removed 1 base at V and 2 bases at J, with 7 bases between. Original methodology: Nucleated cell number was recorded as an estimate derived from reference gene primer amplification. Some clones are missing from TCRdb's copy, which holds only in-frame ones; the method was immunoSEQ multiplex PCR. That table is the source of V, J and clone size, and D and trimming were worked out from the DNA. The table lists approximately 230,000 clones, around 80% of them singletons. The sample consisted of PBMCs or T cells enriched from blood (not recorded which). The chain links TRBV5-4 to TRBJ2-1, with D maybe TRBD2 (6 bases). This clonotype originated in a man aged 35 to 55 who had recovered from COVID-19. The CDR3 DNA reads TGTGCCAGCAGCTTGACGGGGGCCTACAATGAGCAGTTCTTC. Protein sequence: CASSLTGAYNEQFF.